The 22 T cell receptor beta chains given below trace back to one sample, sequenced in a study of OX40 agonist ivuxolimab in advanced cancers. Clones were read by immunoSEQ multiplex PCR, and TCRdb kept only the in-frame ones, dropping some. The table shows approximately 100,000 clones, with 90% occurring only once. This specimen consisted of CD4+ or CD8+ T cells sorted from blood, obtained in a trial of the OX40 agonist ivuxolimab. These receptor sequences come from an adult with an advanced solid tumor such as melanoma, head and neck, liver or kidney cancer.

The chain links TRBV27 to TRBJ2-2; 9 bases align to TRBD1. Germline CDR1 reads MNHEY; CDR2 reads SMNVEV (reference sequence). CDR3 length equals 18 residues. Trimming cost V 6 bases and J 5 bases; bases outside gene matches: 16. CDR3 nucleotide sequence: TGTGCCAGCAGCTCTACCCCGGGACAGGGTTCGTCTACCGGGGAGCTGTTTTTT. Amino acid sequence: CASSSTPGQGSSTGELFF.

This rearrangement joins TRBV5-1 to TRBJ2-7; the D gene is possibly TRBD2 (5 bases). The CDR3 is 13 residues long. The V gene's germline CDR1 is SGHRS and CDR2 YFSETQ. The V and J ends lost 4 bases and 3 bases respectively, with 11 bases between them. The CDR3, as DNA: TGCGCCAGCAGCCGTGAAGGGAGCTACGAGCAGTACTTC. Translating gives CASSREGSYEQYF.

This clone was counted between two and nine times. The V and J genes are TRBV11-2 and TRBJ2-4, with D possibly being TRBD1 or TRBD2 (7 bases each). Trimming removed 4 bases from V and 7 bases from J, with 11 bases in between. This CDR3 has 13 residues. The germline V gene has CDR1 SGHAT and CDR2 FQNNGV. The CDR3: CASSSGGANIQYF. The CDR3 DNA sequence: TGTGCCAGCAGCTCAGGGGGGGCGAACATTCAGTACTTC.

In its sample, this clone was seen once. The chain is built from TRBV9 and TRBJ2-1; D is perhaps TRBD2 (6 bases). The ends were cut back, 0 bases at V and 4 bases at J, with 11 bases in the middle. The CDR3 has 15 residues. Germline CDR1 reads SGDLS; CDR2 reads YYNGEE. Here the CDR3 reads CASSVGRAGYNEQFF. DNA of the CDR3: TGTGCCAGCAGCGTAGGTCGAGCGGGTTACAATGAGCAGTTCTTC.

The chain joins TRBV4-1 to TRBJ1-5; D might be TRBD1 (5 bases). The CDR3 runs 17 residues. Germline loops: CDR1 MGHRA, CDR2 YSYEKL. The V and J ends lost 3 bases and 2 bases respectively, with 17 bases between them. The CDR3 DNA reads TGCGCCAGCAGCCAGGGCTTGAAGGGGAATGGCAATCAGCCCCAGCATTTT. The encoded protein is CASSQGLKGNGNQPQHF.

The genes are TRBV7-2 and TRBJ2-3; 11 bases align to TRBD2. CDR3 size: 16 residues. J gave up 3 bases and V 2 bases, and 4 bases lay outside the gene matches. Per germline, CDR1 SGHTA and CDR2 FQGNSA. The CDR3 is CASSLLAGGPTDTQYF. The CDR3, as DNA: TGTGCCAGCAGCTTATTAGCGGGAGGGCCGACAGATACGCAGTATTTT. The complete variable domain, with remaining parts taken from reference TRBV7-2 and TRBJ2-3, reads GAGVSQSPSNKVTEKGKDVELRCDPISGHTALYWYRQSLGQGLEFLIYFQGNSAPDKSGLPSDRFSAERTGGSVSTLTIQRTQQEDSAVYLCASSLLAGGPTDTQYFGPGTRLTVL.

The chain couples TRBV19 to TRBJ2-3; D is perhaps TRBD1 or TRBD2 (6 bases each). V dropped 5 bases and J dropped 2 bases, with 11 bases sitting between them. Looked up from germline, CDR1 is LNHDA and CDR2 is SQIVND (reference sequence). This CDR3 has 14 amino acids. The CDR3, as DNA: TGTGCCAGTAGTCAGGGGACTTTCACAGATACGCAGTATTTT. The encoded protein is CASSQGTFTDTQYF.

This clone was detected only a few times. This chain uses TRBV5-4 with TRBJ2-1; 11 bases agree with TRBD2. The germline V gene encodes CDR1 SGHNT and CDR2 YYREEE (reference sequence). Losses at the gene ends were 4 bases for V and 3 bases for J; bases not matched to a gene: 6. The CDR3 spans 16 residues. The DNA of the CDR3 is TGTGCCAGCAGCGACCTACTAGCGGGGGACTACAATGAGCAGTTCTTC. Protein product: CASSDLLAGDYNEQFF.

V is TRBV11-1 and J is TRBJ2-3; 7 bases align to TRBD2. Germline lookup yields CDR1 SGHAT and CDR2 FQDESV (reference sequence). V lost 10 bases and J lost 2; bases outside the gene matches: 6. The CDR3 sequence is 13 residues long. The CDR3 spells CANGTSATDTQYF. The DNA of the CDR3 is TGTGCCAACGGAACTAGCGCCACAGATACGCAGTATTTT.

This rearrangement joins TRBV27 to TRBJ2-7; 9 nucleotides match TRBD2. The CDR3 is 16 residues long. CDR1 MNHEY and CDR2 SMNVEV come from the germline V gene (reference sequence). V was pared by 1 base and J by 0 bases, with 4 bases of the junction left unmatched. In DNA form, the CDR3 reads TGTGCCAGCAGTTTATTGAGGACTAGCGTCTCCTACGAGCAGTACTTC. Its translation is CASSLLRTSVSYEQYF.

This chain joins TRBV6-5 and TRBJ1-4; D is perhaps TRBD1 (6 bases). V lost 3 bases to trimming and J lost 7 bases, with 15 bases between them. CDR3 length: 15 amino acids. Looked up from germline, CDR1 is MNHEY and CDR2 is SVGAGI. The CDR3 DNA follows: TGTGCCAGCAGTTATTCAGGGGAGGTTTCTGAAAAACTGTTTTTT. It specifies CASSYSGEVSEKLFF.

The chain has TRBV7-3 and TRBJ2-3; 7 positions match TRBD1. Germline CDR1 SGHTA, CDR2 FQGTGA. J lost 2 bases, V lost 5 bases, and 10 bases had no gene match. This CDR3 has 16 residues. CDR3 loop: CASSRRQGANTDTQYF. CDR3 DNA sequence: TGTGCCAGCAGCCGTCGACAGGGAGCCAACACAGATACGCAGTATTTT.

The chain's CDR3 is CASSWTSGREQYF. In nucleotides, the CDR3 is TGTGCCAGCAGCTGGACTAGCGGGAGAGAGCAGTACTTC. This chain connects TRBV7-2 to TRBJ2-7, with 13 bases fitting TRBD2. Germline trimming cut 4 bases from V and 7 bases from J; bases unmatched to any gene: 1. The CDR3 loop spans 13 amino acids. Germline lookup yields CDR1 SGHTA and CDR2 FQGNSA.

This chain connects TRBV11-3 to TRBJ2-7; either TRBD1 or TRBD2 may fit D (5 bases each). V lost 0 bases and J lost 2, with 14 bases in between. The germline V gene has CDR1 SGHNT and CDR2 YENEEA. CDR3 length: 16 residues. This chain's CDR3 is CASSLDLVGTTYEQYF. CDR3 DNA: TGTGCCAGCAGCTTAGATCTGGTAGGGACGACCTACGAGCAGTACTTC.

The chain recombines TRBV4-1 with TRBJ2-1; 10 positions agree with TRBD1. Germline CDR1 reads MGHRA; CDR2 reads YSYEKL. CDR3 length: 18 amino acids. With 4 bases clipped from V and 7 bases from J, the junction kept 16 bases outside the gene matches. CDR3 protein: CASSLRVPGTGVGNEQFF. The CDR3 DNA reads as TGCGCCAGCAGCCTCAGGGTCCCCGGGACAGGGGTAGGAAATGAGCAGTTCTTC.

This clone came up once. The V gene is TRBV5-1, the J gene TRBJ2-5; 11 bases are shared with TRBD2. The CDR3 is 16 amino acids. Unmatched junction bases numbered 9, after V lost 4 bases and J lost 4 bases. The V gene's germline CDR1 is SGHRS and CDR2 YFSETQ. CDR3 region: CASSLRLAGYGETQYF. For the CDR3, the DNA is TGCGCCAGCAGCCTAAGACTAGCGGGATATGGAGAGACCCAGTACTTC.

J is TRBJ2-5 and V is TRBV4-3, with a weak D call TRBD2 (5 bases). V lost 0 bases, J lost 5 bases, and 13 bases lay in between. Looked up from germline, CDR1 is LGHNA and CDR2 is YSLEER. There are 15 residues in the CDR3. The CDR3 is CASSQDYVRGETQYF. CDR3 nucleotides: TGCGCCAGCAGCCAAGACTACGTACGAGGGGAGACCCAGTACTTC.

The J gene is TRBJ2-7, the V gene TRBV11-2; 7 bases match TRBD1. Germline V lookup: CDR1 SGHAT, CDR2 FQNNGV. J lost 3 bases, V lost 5 bases, and 10 bases had no gene match. The CDR3 spans 15 residues. The CDR3 protein is CASSPRQGLSYEQYF. As DNA, the CDR3 is TGTGCCAGCAGCCCCAGACAGGGATTAAGCTACGAGCAGTACTTC.

V usage is TRBV18 and J usage is TRBJ2-1; the match to TRBD2 covers 12 bases. With V trimmed by 1 base and J by 8 bases, 12 bases remained unmatched. CDR3 length: 18 amino acids. From germline, CDR1 is KGHSH and CDR2 LQKENI. CDR3 residues: CASSPRIPTSGRVYEQFF. The CDR3 nucleotides read TGTGCCAGCTCACCACGAATCCCGACTAGCGGGAGAGTCTATGAGCAGTTCTTC.

The chain couples TRBV18 to TRBJ1-5; perhaps TRBD1 as D (5 bases). The CDR3 is 15 residues long. CDR1 is KGHSH, CDR2 LQKENI, per germline. V dropped 1 base and J dropped 6 bases, with 13 bases sitting between them. The CDR3 reads CASSPQGLEGQPQHF. Written as DNA, the CDR3 is TGTGCCAGCTCACCACAGGGACTTGAGGGTCAGCCCCAGCATTTT.

In its sample, this clone was seen once. The V call is TRBV5-1, the J call TRBJ2-3; 8 bases map to TRBD2. Germline CDR1 reads SGHRS; CDR2 reads YFSETQ. CDR3 length: 15 residues. Unmatched junction bases numbered 10, after V lost 4 bases and J lost 6 bases. CDR3 nucleotides: TGCGCCAGCAGCCCGAAGCGGGGGCTTGGGGATACGCAGTATTTT. Its protein product is CASSPKRGLGDTQYF.

V usage is TRBV7-9 and J usage is TRBJ2-7; weak D call: TRBD1 (5 bases). Germline CDR1 SEHNR, CDR2 FQNEAQ (reference sequence). V was shortened by 5 bases and J by 1 base, with 9 bases between the two germline ends. CDR3 length: 13 amino acids. The CDR3 loop is CASSPGASYEQYF. The CDR3 coding sequence is TGTGCCAGCAGCCCTGGGGCTTCCTACGAGCAGTACTTC.